The sequence of this T cell receptor (beta chain) was determined in a study of blood T cell repertoires in COVID-19. The wider study: T cells, B-cell-depleted T cells, or PBMCs supplied cDNA or gDNA.

Seattle-derived patients entered the study during active infection and were followed longitudinally. Germline V CDR1 and CDR2: LNHDA, SQIVND (reference sequence). The CDR3 is made up of 13 amino acids. Deletions cut 3 bases from V and 5 bases from J, with 10 bases between. Here immunoSEQ multiplex PCR was the method, and the copy in TCRdb shows in-frame clones only, minus some. The table lists around 93,000 clones, less than 95% of them singletons, with about 6.3% in the top ten. The chain uses TRBV19 and TRBJ1-2; no definite D call. The sequenced material came from peripheral blood. The clonotype comes from a man younger than 35 with COVID-19, enrolled during active disease. The CDR3 sequence: CASSIGVSYGYTF. For the CDR3, the DNA is TGTGCCAGTAGTATCGGGGTGTCATATGGCTACACCTTC.